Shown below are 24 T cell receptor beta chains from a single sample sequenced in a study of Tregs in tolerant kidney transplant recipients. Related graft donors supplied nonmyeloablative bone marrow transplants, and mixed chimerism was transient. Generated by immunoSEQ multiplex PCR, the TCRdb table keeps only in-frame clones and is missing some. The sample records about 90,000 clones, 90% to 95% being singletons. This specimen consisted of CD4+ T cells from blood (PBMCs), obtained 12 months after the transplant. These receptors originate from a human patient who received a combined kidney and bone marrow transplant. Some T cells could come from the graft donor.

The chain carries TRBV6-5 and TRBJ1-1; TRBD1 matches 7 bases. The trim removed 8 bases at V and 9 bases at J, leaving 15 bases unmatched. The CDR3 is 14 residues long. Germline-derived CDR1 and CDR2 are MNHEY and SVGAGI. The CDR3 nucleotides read TGTGCCAGCGGACCGGGACAGAACATAGAGAAAGCTTTCTTT. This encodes CASGPGQNIEKAFF.

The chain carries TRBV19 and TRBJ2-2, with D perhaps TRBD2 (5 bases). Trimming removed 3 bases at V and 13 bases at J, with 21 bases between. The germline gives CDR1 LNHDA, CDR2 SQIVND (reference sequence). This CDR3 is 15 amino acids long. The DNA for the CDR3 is TGTGCCAGTAGTATTCCCCCCGAGGGTTTGAGTGTGCTGTTTTTT. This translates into CASSIPPEGLSVLFF.

CDR3 residues: CASSQEGLNGSYEQYF. CDR3 nucleotide sequence: TGTGCCAGCAGCCAAGAGGGACTAAATGGGTCCTACGAGCAGTACTTC. The J gene is TRBJ2-7, the V gene TRBV14; 7 positions match TRBD2. Per germline, CDR1 SGHDN and CDR2 FVKESK. This CDR3 is built from 16 residues. The V and J ends lost 0 bases and 1 base, in that order; junction bases with no gene match: 6.

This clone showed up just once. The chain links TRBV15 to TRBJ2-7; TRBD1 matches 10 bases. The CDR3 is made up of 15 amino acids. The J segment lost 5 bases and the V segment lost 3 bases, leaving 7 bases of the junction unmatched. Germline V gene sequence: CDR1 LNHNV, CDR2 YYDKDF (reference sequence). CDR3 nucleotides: TGTGCCACCAGCAGCTCCGGGACAGGGGTGGACGAGCAGTACTTC. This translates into CATSSSGTGVDEQYF.

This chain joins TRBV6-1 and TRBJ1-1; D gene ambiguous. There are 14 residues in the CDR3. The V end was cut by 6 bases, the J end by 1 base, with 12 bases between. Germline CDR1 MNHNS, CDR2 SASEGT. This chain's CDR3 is CASSVRGRNTEAFF. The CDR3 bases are TGTGCCAGCAGCGTACGGGGAAGGAACACTGAAGCTTTCTTT.

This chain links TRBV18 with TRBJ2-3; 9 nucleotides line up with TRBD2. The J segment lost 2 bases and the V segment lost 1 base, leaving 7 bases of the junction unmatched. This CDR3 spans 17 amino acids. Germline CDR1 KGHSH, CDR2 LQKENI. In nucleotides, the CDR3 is TGTGCCAGCTCACCACTCCTCCCTAGCGGGGTCACAGATACGCAGTATTTT. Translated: CASSPLLPSGVTDTQYF.

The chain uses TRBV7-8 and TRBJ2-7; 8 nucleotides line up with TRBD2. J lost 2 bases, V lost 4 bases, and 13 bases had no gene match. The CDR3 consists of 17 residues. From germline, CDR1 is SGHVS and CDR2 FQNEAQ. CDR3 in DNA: TGTGCCAGCAGCTCCACGAATTCACTAGCGGTCCCCTACGAGCAGTACTTC. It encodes CASSSTNSLAVPYEQYF. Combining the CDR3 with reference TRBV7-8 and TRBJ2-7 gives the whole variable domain GAGVSQSPRYKVAKRGQDVALRCDPISGHVSLFWYQQALGQGPEFLTYFQNEAQLDKSGLPSDRFFAERPEGSVSTLKIQRTQQEDSAVYLCASSSTNSLAVPYEQYFGPGTRLTVT.

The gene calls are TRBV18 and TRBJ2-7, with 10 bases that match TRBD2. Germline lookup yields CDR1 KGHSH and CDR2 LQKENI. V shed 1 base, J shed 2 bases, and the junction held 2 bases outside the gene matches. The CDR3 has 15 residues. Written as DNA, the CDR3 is TGTGCCAGCTCACCACTGAGCGGGAGGGCCTACGAGCAGTACTTC. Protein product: CASSPLSGRAYEQYF.

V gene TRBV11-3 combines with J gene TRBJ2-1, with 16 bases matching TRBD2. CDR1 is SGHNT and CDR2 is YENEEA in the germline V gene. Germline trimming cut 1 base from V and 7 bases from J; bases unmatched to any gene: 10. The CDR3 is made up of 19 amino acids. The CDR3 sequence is CASSLGGLAGGRTRNEQFF. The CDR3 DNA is TGTGCCAGCAGCTTAGGGGGACTAGCGGGGGGGCGGACTCGGAATGAGCAGTTCTTC. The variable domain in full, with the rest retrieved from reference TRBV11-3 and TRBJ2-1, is EAGVVQSPRYKIIEKKQPVAFWCNPISGHNTLYWYLQNLGQGPELLIRYENEEAVDDSQLPKDRFSAERLKGVDSTLKIQPAELGDSAVYLCASSLGGLAGGRTRNEQFFGPGTRLTVL.

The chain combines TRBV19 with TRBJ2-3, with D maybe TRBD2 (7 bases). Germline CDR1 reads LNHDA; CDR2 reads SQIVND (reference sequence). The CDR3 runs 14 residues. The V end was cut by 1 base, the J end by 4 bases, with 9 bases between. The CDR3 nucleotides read TGTGCCAGTAGTATAGGGGGGGGGCCAGATACGCAGTATTTT. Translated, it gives CASSIGGGPDTQYF.

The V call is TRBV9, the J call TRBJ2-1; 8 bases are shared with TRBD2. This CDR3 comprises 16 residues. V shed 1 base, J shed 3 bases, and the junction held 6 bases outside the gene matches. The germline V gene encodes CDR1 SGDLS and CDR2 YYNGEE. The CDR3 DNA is TGTGCCAGCAGCGTATCAAGCGGGAGAGTCTACAATGAGCAGTTCTTC. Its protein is CASSVSSGRVYNEQFF.

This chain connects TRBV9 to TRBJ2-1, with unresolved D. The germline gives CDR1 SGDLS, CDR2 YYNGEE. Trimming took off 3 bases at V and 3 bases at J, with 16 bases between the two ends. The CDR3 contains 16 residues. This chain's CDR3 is CASSGHRMALYNEQFF. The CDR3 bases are TGTGCCAGCAGCGGACATAGGATGGCTCTCTACAATGAGCAGTTCTTC.

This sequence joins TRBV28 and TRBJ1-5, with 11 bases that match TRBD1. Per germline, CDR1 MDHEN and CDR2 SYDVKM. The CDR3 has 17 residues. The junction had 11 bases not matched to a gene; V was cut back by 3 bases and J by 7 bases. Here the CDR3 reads CASSFGAGQGVGQPQHF. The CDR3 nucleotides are TGTGCCAGCAGTTTCGGCGCGGGACAGGGGGTAGGGCAGCCCCAGCATTTT. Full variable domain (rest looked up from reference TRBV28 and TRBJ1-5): DVKVTQSSRYLVKRTGEKVFLECVQDMDHENMFWYRQDPGLGLRLIYFSYDVKMKEKGDIPEGYSVSREKKERFSLILESASTNQTSMYLCASSFGAGQGVGQPQHFGDGTRLSIL.

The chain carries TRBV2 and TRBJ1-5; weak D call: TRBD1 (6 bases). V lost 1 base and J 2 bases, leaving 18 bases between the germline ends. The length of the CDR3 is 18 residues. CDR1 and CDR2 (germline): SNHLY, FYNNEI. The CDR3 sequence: CASSEERAGAQGNQPQHF. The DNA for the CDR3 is TGTGCCAGCAGTGAAGAAAGGGCAGGGGCCCAAGGCAATCAGCCCCAGCATTTT.

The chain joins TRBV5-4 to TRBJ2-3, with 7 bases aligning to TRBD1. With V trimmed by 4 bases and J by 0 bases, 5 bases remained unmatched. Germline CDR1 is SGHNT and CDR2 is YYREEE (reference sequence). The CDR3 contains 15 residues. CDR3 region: CASSTTGSSTDTQYF. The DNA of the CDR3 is TGTGCCAGCAGCACGACAGGGTCTAGCACAGATACGCAGTATTTT.

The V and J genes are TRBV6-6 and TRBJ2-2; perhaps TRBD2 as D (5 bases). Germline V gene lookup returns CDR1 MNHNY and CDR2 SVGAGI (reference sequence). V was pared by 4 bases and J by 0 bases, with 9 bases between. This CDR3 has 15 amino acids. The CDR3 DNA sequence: TGTGCCAGCAGTTTTCTAGCAGCGAACACCGGGGAGCTGTTTTTT. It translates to CASSFLAANTGELFF.

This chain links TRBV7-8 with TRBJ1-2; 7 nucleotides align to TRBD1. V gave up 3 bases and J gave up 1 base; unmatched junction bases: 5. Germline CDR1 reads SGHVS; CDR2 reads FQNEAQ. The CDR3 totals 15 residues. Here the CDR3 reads CASSFITGVNYGYTF. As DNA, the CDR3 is TGTGCCAGCAGCTTTATCACAGGGGTTAACTATGGCTACACCTTC.

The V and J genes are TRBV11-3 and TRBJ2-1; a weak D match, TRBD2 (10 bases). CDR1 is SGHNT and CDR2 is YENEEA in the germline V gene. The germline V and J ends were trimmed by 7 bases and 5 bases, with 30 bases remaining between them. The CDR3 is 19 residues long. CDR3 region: CASTAGDRALAGIHNEQFF. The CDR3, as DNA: TGTGCCAGCACCGCGGGGGACAGGGCACTAGCGGGAATCCACAATGAGCAGTTCTTC.

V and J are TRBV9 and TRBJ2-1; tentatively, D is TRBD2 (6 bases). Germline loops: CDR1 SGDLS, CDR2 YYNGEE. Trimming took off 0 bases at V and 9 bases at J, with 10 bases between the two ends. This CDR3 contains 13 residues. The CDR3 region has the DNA TGTGCCAGCAGCGTAGGGAGGGGTGTTGAGCAGTTCTTC. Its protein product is CASSVGRGVEQFF.

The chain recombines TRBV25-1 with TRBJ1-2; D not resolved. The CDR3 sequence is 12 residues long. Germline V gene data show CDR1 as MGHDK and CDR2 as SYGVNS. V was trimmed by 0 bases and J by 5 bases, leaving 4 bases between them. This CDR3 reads CASSEYSYGYTF. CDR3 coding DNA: TGTGCCAGCAGTGAATATTCGTATGGCTACACCTTC.

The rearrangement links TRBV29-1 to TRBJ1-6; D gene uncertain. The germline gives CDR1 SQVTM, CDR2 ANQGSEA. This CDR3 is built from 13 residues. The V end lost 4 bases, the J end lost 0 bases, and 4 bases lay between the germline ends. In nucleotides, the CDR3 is TGCAGCGTTGCCAGCTCCTATAATTCACCCCTCCACTTT. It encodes CSVASSYNSPLHF. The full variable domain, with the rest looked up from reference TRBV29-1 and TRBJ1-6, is SAVISQKPSRDICQRGTSLTIQCQVDSQVTMMFWYRQQPGQSLTLIATANQGSEATYESGFVIDKFPISRPNLTFSTLTVSNMSPEDSSIYLCSVASSYNSPLHFGNGTRLTVT.

As DNA, the CDR3 is TGTGCCAGCAGCCAAGCACAGGGTGAGCAGTTCTTC. Amino acid sequence: CASSQAQGEQFF. The chain links TRBV14 to TRBJ2-1, with D maybe TRBD1 (6 bases). From germline, CDR1 is SGHDN and CDR2 FVKESK. V gave up 1 base and J gave up 9 bases, with 7 bases separating them. The CDR3 runs 12 residues.

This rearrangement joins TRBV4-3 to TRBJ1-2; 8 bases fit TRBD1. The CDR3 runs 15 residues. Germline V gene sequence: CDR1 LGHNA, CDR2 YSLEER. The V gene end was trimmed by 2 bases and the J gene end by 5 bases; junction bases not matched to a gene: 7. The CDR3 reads CASSQRDRSLYGYTF. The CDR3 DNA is TGCGCCAGCAGCCAACGGGACAGGTCCCTTTATGGCTACACCTTC.

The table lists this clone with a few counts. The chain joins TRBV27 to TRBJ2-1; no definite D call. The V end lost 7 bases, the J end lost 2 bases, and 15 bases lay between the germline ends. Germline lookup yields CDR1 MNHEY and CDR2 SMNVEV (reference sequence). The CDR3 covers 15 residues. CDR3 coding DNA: TGTGCCAGCATGTCTAGTTTTTGGCCCTACAATGAGCAGTTCTTC. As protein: CASMSSFWPYNEQFF.